This T cell receptor beta chain was sequenced for a study of blood T cell repertoires in COVID-19. Overall study context: Specimens from acute and convalescent COVID-19 originated in the United States, Italy and Spain.

The sample holds one count of this clone. Original data processing: Nucleated cell counts were estimated from reference gene primer amplification. Method: immunoSEQ multiplex PCR; TCRdb's copy keeps in-frame clones and lacks some. The DNA was the basis for D and trimming; V, J and clone size are from that table. The sample contains 70,000 to 95,000 clones, 75% to 95% of which appear only once. The TCR sequence derives from a woman in her forties or fifties in a cohort sampled during active COVID-19. The specimen sequenced was peripheral blood.

DNA of the CDR3: TGTGCCAGCAGTGACTTCCTAGCGGGAGGGCTAAAGGTCCAGGACGAGCAGTACTTC. Amino acid sequence: CASSDFLAGGLKVQDEQYF. V is TRBV6-4 and J is TRBJ2-7, with 12 nucleotides matching TRBD2. The CDR3 contains 19 residues. Germline CDR1 is MRHNA and CDR2 is SNTAGT. The V and J ends lost 1 base and 5 bases, in that order; junction bases with no gene match: 15.